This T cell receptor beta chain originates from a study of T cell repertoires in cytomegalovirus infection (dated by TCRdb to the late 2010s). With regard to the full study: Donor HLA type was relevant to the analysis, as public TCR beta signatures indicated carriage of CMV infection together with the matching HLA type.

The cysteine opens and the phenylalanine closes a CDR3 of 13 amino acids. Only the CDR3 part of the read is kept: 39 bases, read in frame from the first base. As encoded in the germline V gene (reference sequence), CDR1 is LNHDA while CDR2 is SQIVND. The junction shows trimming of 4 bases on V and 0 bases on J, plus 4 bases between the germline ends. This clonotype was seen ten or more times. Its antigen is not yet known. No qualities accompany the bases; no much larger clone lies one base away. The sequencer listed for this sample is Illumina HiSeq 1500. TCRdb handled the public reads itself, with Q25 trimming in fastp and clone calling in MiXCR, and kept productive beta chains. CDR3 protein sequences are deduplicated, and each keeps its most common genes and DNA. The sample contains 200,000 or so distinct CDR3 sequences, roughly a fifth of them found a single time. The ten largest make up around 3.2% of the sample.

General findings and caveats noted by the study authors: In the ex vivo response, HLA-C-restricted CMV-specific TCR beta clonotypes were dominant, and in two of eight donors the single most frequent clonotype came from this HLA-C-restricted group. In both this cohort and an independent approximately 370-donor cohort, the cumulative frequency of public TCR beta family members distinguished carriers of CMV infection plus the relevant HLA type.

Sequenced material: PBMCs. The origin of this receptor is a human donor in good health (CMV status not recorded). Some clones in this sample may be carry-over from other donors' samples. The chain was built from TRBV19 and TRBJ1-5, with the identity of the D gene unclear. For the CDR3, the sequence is CASSRASNQPQHF. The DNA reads TGTGCCAGTAGTAGGGCTAGCAATCAGCCCCAGCATTTT.